This T cell receptor (beta chain) comes out of a study of CD4+ T cells in melanoma. Study results and limitations: Reportedly, melanoma neoantigen-specific CD4+ T cells showed varied differentiation states.

The data were produced by immunoSEQ multiplex PCR, yet TCRdb's version contains in-frame clones alone and is incomplete. The table includes about 140,000 clones, 80% to 95% detected once. The CDR3 has 14 residues. V was pared by 1 base and J by 12 bases, with 13 bases between. CDR1 is SGHDN, CDR2 FVKESK, per germline. For this clone: Its target is unknown.

The clonotype comes from a human donor with melanoma. The genes are TRBV14 and TRBJ1-6; no clear D gene. The CDR3 DNA follows: TGTGCCAGCAGCCAAGTCCCTAGCCCAGGACCCCTCCACTTT. Residues: CASSQVPSPGPLHF.